This T cell receptor (beta chain) was sequenced for a study of cytomegalovirus exposure and HLA in healthy donors. Comments on this clone: What it recognizes is unknown.

The PCR ran on 60 Vbeta and 13 Jbeta primers. Sequencing was performed with immunoSEQ multiplex PCR; in TCRdb, only in-frame clones are kept and a portion is missing. Of 110,000 to 150,000 clones listed, more than 75% are singletons. The CDR3 spans 16 residues. CDR1 is SGHRS, CDR2 YFSETQ, per germline. Trimming took 4 bases from V and 4 from J; bases not matched to a gene: 5. Study-wide results and caveats: An analysis done earlier found most TCR beta V segments productive about 87% or about 30% of the time.

J is TRBJ2-3 and V is TRBV5-1, with 14 bases matching TRBD2. The specimen was PBMCs. The receptor's source is a young man in good health and CMV-seropositive. DNA of the CDR3: TGCGCCAGCAGCACCGGACTAGCGGGAGGAGCAGATACGCAGTATTTT. Its protein is CASSTGLAGGADTQYF.